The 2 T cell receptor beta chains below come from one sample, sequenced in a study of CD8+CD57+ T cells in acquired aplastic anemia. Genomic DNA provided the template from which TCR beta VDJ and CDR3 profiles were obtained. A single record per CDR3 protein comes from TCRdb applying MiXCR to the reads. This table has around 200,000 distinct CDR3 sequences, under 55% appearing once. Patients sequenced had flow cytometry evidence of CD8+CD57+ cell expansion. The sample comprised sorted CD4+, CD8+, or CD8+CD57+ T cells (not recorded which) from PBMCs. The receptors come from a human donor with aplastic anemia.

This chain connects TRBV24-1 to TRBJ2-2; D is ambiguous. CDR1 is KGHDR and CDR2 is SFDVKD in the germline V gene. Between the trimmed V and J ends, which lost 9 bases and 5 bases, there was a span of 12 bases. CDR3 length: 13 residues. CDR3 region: CATGRYETGELFF. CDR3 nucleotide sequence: TGTGCCACCGGACGTTACGAGACCGGGGAGCTGTTTTTT.

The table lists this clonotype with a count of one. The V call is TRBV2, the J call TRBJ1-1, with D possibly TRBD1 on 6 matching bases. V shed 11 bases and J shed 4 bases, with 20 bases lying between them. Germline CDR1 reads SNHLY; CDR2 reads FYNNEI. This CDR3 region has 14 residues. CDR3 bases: TGTGCCGAGGGGGGGTTAAATCAGGGCACTGAAGCTTTCTTT. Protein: CAEGGLNQGTEAFF.